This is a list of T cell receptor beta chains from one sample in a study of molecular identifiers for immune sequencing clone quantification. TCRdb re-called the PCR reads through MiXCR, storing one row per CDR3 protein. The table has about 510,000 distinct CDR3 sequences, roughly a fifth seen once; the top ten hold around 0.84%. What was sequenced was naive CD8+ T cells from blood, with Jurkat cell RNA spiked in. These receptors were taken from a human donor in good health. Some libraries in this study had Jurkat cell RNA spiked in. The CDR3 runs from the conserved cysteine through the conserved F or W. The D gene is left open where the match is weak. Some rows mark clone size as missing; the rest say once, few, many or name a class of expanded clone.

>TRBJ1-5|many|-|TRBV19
TGTGCCAGCAAACAGGGAAATCAGCCCCAGCATTTT
CASKQGNQPQHF
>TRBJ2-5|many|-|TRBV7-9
TGTGCCAGCAGCCATGGGACGGCCCAAGAGACCCAGTACTTC
CASSHGTAQETQYF
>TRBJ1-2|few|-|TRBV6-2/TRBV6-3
TGTGCCAGCAGTTATGGACCTAGCTACACCTTC
CASSYGPSYTF
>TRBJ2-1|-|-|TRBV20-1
TGCAGTGCGAGCGAATACCCAAGGTCCGGGACCTACAATGAGCAGTTCTTC
CSASEYPRSGTYNEQFF
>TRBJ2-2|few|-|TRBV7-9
TGTGCCAGCAGCCTAGATGCGGGTGGCCATACCGGGGAGCTGTTTTTT
CASSLDAGGHTGELFF
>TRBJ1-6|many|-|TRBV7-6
TGTGCCAGCAGCTTAACCTCGGGGTTGAATTCACCCCTCCACTTT
CASSLTSGLNSPLHF
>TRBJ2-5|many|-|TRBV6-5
TGTGCCAGCAGTTACCAGGGGCAAGAGACCCAGTACTTC
CASSYQGQETQYF
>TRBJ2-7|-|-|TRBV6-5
TGTGCCAGCAGTTACGGGACTCCGCCTGAGCAGTACTTC
CASSYGTPPEQYF
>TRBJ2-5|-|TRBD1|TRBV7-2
TGTGCCAGCAGCCCCTTCCCGGGACAGCTCCCCCAAGAGACCCAGTACTTC
CASSPFPGQLPQETQYF
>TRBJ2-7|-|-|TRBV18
TGTGCCAGCTCACCACTCTACCGCCCCTACGAGCAGTACTTC
CASSPLYRPYEQYF
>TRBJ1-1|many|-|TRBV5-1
TGCGCCAGCAGCTGGGGAAACAGGGACGCGAACACTGAAGCTTTCTTT
CASSWGNRDANTEAFF
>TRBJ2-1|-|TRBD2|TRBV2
TGTGCCAGCAGTGAAACTAGCGGGAGCCACAATGAGCAGTTCTTC
CASSETSGSHNEQFF
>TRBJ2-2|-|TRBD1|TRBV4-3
TGCGCCAGCAGCCAAAATCAGGGGGCCGGGGAGCTGTTTTTT
CASSQNQGAGELFF
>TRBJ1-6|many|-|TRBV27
TGTGCCAGCAGTTTAGGGCCGAATAATTCACCCCTCCACTTT
CASSLGPNNSPLHF
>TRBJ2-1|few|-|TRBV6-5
TGTGCCAGCAGTTACTTGGGTCGGGGCAATGAGCAGTTCTTC
CASSYLGRGNEQFF
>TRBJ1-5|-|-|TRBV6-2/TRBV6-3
TGTGCCAGCAGTTACTCGATCACAGGGTTGGATCAGCCCCAGCATTTT
CASSYSITGLDQPQHF
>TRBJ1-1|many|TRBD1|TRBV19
TGTGCCAGTAGTGCAGGGGGGAACACTGAAGCTTTCTTT
CASSAGGNTEAFF
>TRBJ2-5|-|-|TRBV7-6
TGTGCCAGCAGCATGGCAAAACACCAAGAGACCCAGTACTTC
CASSMAKHQETQYF
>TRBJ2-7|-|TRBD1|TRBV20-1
TGCAGTGCCCTTGGACAGGGACAGGGGGCGGGATTCGCCTACGAGCAGCACTTC
CSALGQGQGAGFAYEQHF
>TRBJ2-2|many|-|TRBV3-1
TGTGCCAGCAGCCACTGGGACGGCTTGCACACCGGGGAGCTGTTTTTT
CASSHWDGLHTGELFF
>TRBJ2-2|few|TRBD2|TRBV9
TGTGCCAGCACCTACAGCGGGAGACATCACGGGGAGCTGTTTTTT
CASTYSGRHHGELFF
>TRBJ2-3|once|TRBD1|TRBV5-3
TGTGCCAGCGGCTTGGCGGACAGGGGGCCAGATACGCAGTATTTT
CASGLADRGPDTQYF
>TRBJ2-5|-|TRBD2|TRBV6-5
TGTGCCAGCGGTCCACTTGGACTAGCGGGCCAAGAGACCCAGTACTTC
CASGPLGLAGQETQYF
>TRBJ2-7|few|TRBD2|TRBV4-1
TGCGCCAGCAGCCAAGCTACTAGCGAAGTATACGAGCAGTACTTC
CASSQATSEVYEQYF
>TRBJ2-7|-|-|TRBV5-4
TGTGCCAGCAGCTTGATAGCCGGCTCCTACGAGCAGTACTTC
CASSLIAGSYEQYF
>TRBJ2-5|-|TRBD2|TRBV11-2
TGTGCCAGCAGCTTAGAAGGACTAGCGGGGATCCAAGAGACCCAGTACTTC
CASSLEGLAGIQETQYF
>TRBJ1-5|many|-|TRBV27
TGTGCCAGCAGCCTCTGGGGTGCCTCCAATCAGCCCCAGCATTTT
CASSLWGASNQPQHF
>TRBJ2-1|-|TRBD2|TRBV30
TGTGCCTGGAGTGTGCGGGGGAATTACAATGAGCAGTTCTTC
CAWSVRGNYNEQFF
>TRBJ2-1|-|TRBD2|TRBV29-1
TGCAGCGTTGGGGGGTCTAGCGGGAAGGTATTGGATGAGCAGTTCTTC
CSVGGSSGKVLDEQFF
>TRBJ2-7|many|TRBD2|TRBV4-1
TGCGCCAGCAGCCAAGAGAATAGCGGGGGGACCTACGAGCAGTACTTC
CASSQENSGGTYEQYF
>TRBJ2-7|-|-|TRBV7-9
TGTGCCAGCAGCGATGAGGACACTGTCTACGAGCAGTACTTC
CASSDEDTVYEQYF
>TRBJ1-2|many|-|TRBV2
TGTGCCAGCAGTGGAGGAGGACCTCCCCGCCTTCAGGGCTACACCTTC
CASSGGGPPRLQGYTF
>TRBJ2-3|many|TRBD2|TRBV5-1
TGCGCCAGCAGCTCAGAAGGACTAGCGATCACAGATACGCAGTATTTT
CASSSEGLAITDTQYF
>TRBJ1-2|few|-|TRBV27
TGTGCCAGCGGAGGAAATGGCTACACCTTC
CASGGNGYTF
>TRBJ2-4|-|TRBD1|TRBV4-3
TGCGCCAGCAGCCAAGATGGGGAAGGGACAGGGGGCCCCTTCAAAAACATTCAGTACTTC
CASSQDGEGTGGPFKNIQYF
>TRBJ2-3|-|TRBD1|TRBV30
TGTGCCTGGAGGGGCAATGACAGGGACGCAGATACGCAGTATTTT
CAWRGNDRDADTQYF
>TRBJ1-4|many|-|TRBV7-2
TGTGCCAGCAGCCCGCCCAGTGAAAAACTGTTTTTT
CASSPPSEKLFF
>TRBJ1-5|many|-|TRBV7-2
TGTGCCAGCAGCTTACTGGGGGAGTGGGGGCCCCAGCATTTT
CASSLLGEWGPQHF
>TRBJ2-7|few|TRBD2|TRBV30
TGTGCCTGGACCGGACTAGCGGTCTACGAGCAGTACTTC
CAWTGLAVYEQYF
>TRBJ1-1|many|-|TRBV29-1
TGCAGCGTTGACGGCCGACACCCTGAAGCTTTCTTT
CSVDGRHPEAFF
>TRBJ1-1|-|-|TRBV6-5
TGTGCCAGCCGCAGGGCGAACACTGAAGCTTTCTTT
CASRRANTEAFF